What follows describes a single T cell receptor beta chain. What it binds is unknown. The V and J ends lost 1 base and 1 base, in that order; junction bases with no gene match: 5. The CDR3 contains 18 residues. Germline V gene sequence: CDR1 SGHVS, CDR2 FQNEAQ. This sample was taken from a study of identical twins. TCRdb used MiXCR to reprocess the 5' RACE reads, holding one entry per CDR3 protein. Of about 190,000 distinct CDR3 sequences detected, approximately 16% appear once; the ten largest clones hold 40%. Whole-study findings and limits: There were fewer insertions in abundant cord blood beta clonotypes, but memory repertoires showed no such pattern. Models predicted less out-of-frame TCR alpha sharing in monozygotic twins than was found.

These same records also appear under a second study, on T cells expressing NK-cell markers. This second study says: The authors sequenced eight donors, of whom seven were HCMV-seropositive and one was seronegative. The study left the HCMV specificity of expanded NKG2C+ T cell clones unresolved.

The sequence derives from a woman aged 18-29 years in good health. The chain employs TRBV7-8 and TRBJ2-2; 11 nucleotides align to TRBD2. The specimen sequenced was CD8+ T cells sorted from blood. The CDR3 spells CASSLGLAGGLNTGELFF. In nucleotides, the CDR3 is TGTGCCAGCAGCTTAGGCCTAGCGGGGGGCTTGAACACCGGGGAGCTGTTTTTT.